These T cell receptor beta chains were read from a single sample in a study of Graves' ophthalmopathy and Graves' hyperthyroidism. TCRdb re-analysed the multiplex PCR reads in MiXCR, keeping a single row per CDR3 protein. The data show 1 million to 1.3 million distinct CDR3 sequences, about two fifths seen once. The material sequenced was peripheral blood or thyroid tissue (not recorded which). These receptors were taken from an adult man with Graves' hyperthyroidism. Each CDR3 is given with its conserved first and last residue. The D gene is left open where the match is weak. Clone size is shown for a subset of rows, as once, few, many or a class of expanded clone.

>few|TRBJ1-5|.|TRBV20-1
TGCAGTGCTATTAAGACAGGAAACAATCAGCCCCAGCATTTT
CSAIKTGNNQPQHF
>many|TRBJ1-1|TRBD1|TRBV10-3
TGTGCCATCAGATCGACAGGGGACGCTGAAGCTTTCTTT
CAIRSTGDAEAFF
>.|TRBJ1-1|.|TRBV9
TGTGCCAGCAGCGTCGGCCAGTCAAGGTTGGTGAACACTGAAGCTTTCTTT
CASSVGQSRLVNTEAFF
>few|TRBJ1-1|.|TRBV10-2
TGCGCCAGCAGTGAGCCGTCTAAGGTCGTGGGTCGGACTGAAGCTTTCTTT
CASSEPSKVVGRTEAFF
>many|TRBJ1-5|TRBD1|TRBV7-9
TGTGCCAGCAGCCCGGGGACAGCAAATCAGCCCCAGCATTTT
CASSPGTANQPQHF
>.|TRBJ1-5|.|TRBV20-1
TGCAGTTTGAGGCCCCAGCATTTT
CSLRPQHF
>.|TRBJ2-5|.|TRBV6-5
TGTGCCAGCAGTTTTCGGACTAGCAACAGGGGACAAGAGACCCAGTACTTC
CASSFRTSNRGQETQYF
>.|TRBJ2-5|.|TRBV10-3
TGTGCCATCAGTGAGAATTTGGCGGAGGAGACCCAGTACTTC
CAISENLAEETQYF
>many|TRBJ1-4|.|TRBV2
TGTGCCAGCATAAGTCGTGCAACTAATGAAAAACTGTTTTTT
CASISRATNEKLFF
>many|TRBJ2-7|TRBD2|TRBV7-2
TGTGCCAGCAGCGAGTATCGGGGGGGGTTCTACGAGCAGTACTTC
CASSEYRGGFYEQYF
>many|TRBJ2-7|TRBD2|TRBV20-1
TGCAGTGCTAAGCCGATTGGCGGGAGGACCTACGAGCAGTACTTC
CSAKPIGGRTYEQYF
>many|TRBJ2-5|.|TRBV7-7
TGTGCCAGCAGGCCCACCAGGATCTCAGAGACCCAGTACTTC
CASRPTRISETQYF
>.|TRBJ1-6|TRBD1|TRBV24-1
TGTGCCACCAGGGACAGGGCCATCGAGCCCCTCCACTTT
CATRDRAIEPLHF
>.|TRBJ2-3|.|TRBV7-6
TGTGCCAGCAGCGGGAGGTACTCCGGATACCGCACAGATACGCAGTATTTT
CASSGRYSGYRTDTQYF
>.|TRBJ1-3|.|TRBV7-2
TGTGCCAGCAGCTACTCTACACGGACCTCTGGAAACACCATATATTTT
CASSYSTRTSGNTIYF
>few|TRBJ2-7|.|TRBV4-1
TGCGCCAGCAGCCAAGACCCGGTCTACCCCTACGAGCAGTACTTC
CASSQDPVYPYEQYF
>.|TRBJ1-5|.|TRBV20-1
TGCAGTGCTAGCGGCAAAACCCCAAATCAGCCCCAGCATTTT
CSASGKTPNQPQHF
>many|TRBJ1-6|.|TRBV19
TGTGCCAGTAGTACCAACAGCTCACCCCTCCACTTT
CASSTNSSPLHF
>many|TRBJ2-5|TRBD1|TRBV19
TGTGCCAGCGGACAGGGCCTCTCGGGGACCCAGTACTTC
CASGQGLSGTQYF
>many|TRBJ1-2|.|TRBV10-1
TGCGCCAGCATAGGACGGGCCTACACCTTC
CASIGRAYTF
>few|TRBJ1-2|TRBD1|TRBV5-6
TGTGCCAGCAGCTTGAGGGAAGGACAGGTGAATGGCTACACCTTC
CASSLREGQVNGYTF
>many|TRBJ1-1|.|TRBV7-2
TGTGCCAGCAGCTCGGTGACCATGAACACTGAAGCTTTCTTT
CASSSVTMNTEAFF
>.|TRBJ2-2|.|TRBV4-3
TGCGCCAGCAGCCAAGGGGGTAGCCTCACCGGGGAGCTGTTTTTT
CASSQGGSLTGELFF
>many|TRBJ1-5|.|TRBV2
TGTGCCAGCAGTGTTCAGGGTCGCAATCAGCCCCAGCATTTT
CASSVQGRNQPQHF
>.|TRBJ1-1|.|TRBV4-1
TGCGCCAGCAGCCAAGATTCCCCGGACACTGAAGCTTTCTTT
CASSQDSPDTEAFF
>few|TRBJ1-2|.|TRBV12-3/TRBV12-4
TGTGCCAGCAGGAGGACAGAGGCTAACTATGGCTACACCTTC
CASRRTEANYGYTF
>.|TRBJ1-5|TRBD1|TRBV19
TGTGCCAGTACCCCCGGGGGGACAGGGCATCAGCCCCAGCATTTT
CASTPGGTGHQPQHF
>many|TRBJ2-7|.|TRBV20-1
TGCAGTGCTAGAGATCTTTTCGGACCTAATTCGGGCGAGCAGTACTTC
CSARDLFGPNSGEQYF
>.|TRBJ2-5|.|TRBV29-1
TGCAGCGTTGGGACAGAGACCCAGTACTTC
CSVGTETQYF
>.|TRBJ2-1|.|TRBV19
TGTGCCAGTAGCCCCCCTTACGATGAGCAGTTCTTC
CASSPPYDEQFF
>many|TRBJ2-5|.|TRBV12-3/TRBV12-4
TGTGCCAGCAGTAAGACAGGCAAAGAGACCCAGTACTTC
CASSKTGKETQYF
>.|TRBJ1-2|.|TRBV9
TGTGCCAGCAGCGTTGGGGGAACTGGGGGCTACACCTTC
CASSVGGTGGYTF
>once|TRBJ2-5|.|TRBV10-2
TGCGCCAGCAGGGAGGAAGAGACCCAGTACTTC
CASREEETQYF
>.|TRBJ1-4|.|TRBV10-3
TGTGCCATCAGGACTAGCGGGGATGATTCGGAAAAACTGTTTTTT
CAIRTSGDDSEKLFF
>.|TRBJ1-2|.|TRBV10-3
TGTGCCATCAGTGAGCGAGGGCTCTATGGCTACACCTTC
CAISERGLYGYTF
>few|TRBJ2-7|.|TRBV13
TGTGCCAGCAGCTTAGAGGGAGGAAGTGCGGTGCAGTACTTC
CASSLEGGSAVQYF
>.|TRBJ2-6|TRBD2|TRBV11-2
TGTGCCAGCAGCTTACCCTCGGGAGGGGCGCGGGGGGCCAACGTCCTGACTTTC
CASSLPSGGARGANVLTF
>few|TRBJ1-4|TRBD1|TRBV4-1
TGCGCCAGCAGCCAATATGACAGGGGGAATGAAAAACTGTTTTTT
CASSQYDRGNEKLFF
>many|TRBJ1-3|.|TRBV19
TGTGCCGCAAGAGGGCAAGGTGGAAACACCATATATTTT
CAARGQGGNTIYF
>few|TRBJ2-7|TRBD1|TRBV10-3
TGTGCCAGCAGTTTAAACCCAGGGACAGGCGACGAGCAGTACTTC
CASSLNPGTGDEQYF
>.|TRBJ1-1|.|TRBV6-5
TGTGCCAGCAGTTCCAGAGAAAGGGGTAACACTGAAGCTTTCTTT
CASSSRERGNTEAFF
>.|TRBJ1-5|TRBD1|TRBV12-3/TRBV12-4
TGTGCCAGCAGTCGTCGACAGGGCGTGCAGCCCCAGCATTTT
CASSRRQGVQPQHF
>.|TRBJ1-5|TRBD1|TRBV28
TGTGCCCATCGGGGTCAGGGGGCTTTCGGGGGCAATCAGCCCCAGCATTTT
CAHRGQGAFGGNQPQHF
>many|TRBJ1-1|TRBD1|TRBV7-2
TGTGCCAGCACCCCCCGGACAGGGGGCAACACTGAAGCTTTCTTT
CASTPRTGGNTEAFF
>many|TRBJ2-5|TRBD2|TRBV7-2
TGTGCCAGCAGCGCTAGCGGGGGGGCGAGGGAGACCCAGTACTTC
CASSASGGARETQYF
>once|TRBJ2-7|TRBD2|TRBV20-1
TGCAGTGCTAGAGATATGGAGACTAGCACCTACGAGCAGTACTTC
CSARDMETSTYEQYF
>.|TRBJ2-7|TRBD1|TRBV5-1
TGCGCCAGCAGCTTGTCGACAGGGCAGTCCTACGAGCAGTACTTC
CASSLSTGQSYEQYF
>.|TRBJ2-7|TRBD2|TRBV2
TGTGCCAGCAGCCCAGTAGAACCGACTAGCGGGAGCTACGAGCAGTACTTC
CASSPVEPTSGSYEQYF
>.|TRBJ2-5|TRBD2|TRBV29-1
TGCAGCGCTAGGACTAGGGAGTCGGAGACCCAGTACTTC
CSARTRESETQYF
>.|TRBJ1-1|.|TRBV5-1
TGCGCCAGCAGCCCGCCGACAGGAGAGAACACTGAAGCTTTCTTT
CASSPPTGENTEAFF
>many|TRBJ2-5|.|TRBV7-8
TGTGCCAGCAGCTTATCCCCAGGGTGGGAGACCCAGTACTTC
CASSLSPGWETQYF
>.|TRBJ1-2|TRBD1|TRBV6-5
TGTGCCAGCAGTGGACGGACAGGTGATGGCTACACCTTC
CASSGRTGDGYTF
>.|TRBJ1-2|TRBD1|TRBV2
TGTGCCAGCAGTGATCCGACAGGGCCGGGGGTGGGCTACACCTTC
CASSDPTGPGVGYTF
>.|TRBJ1-3|.|TRBV7-2
TGTGCCAGCAGCGCCGGACAATTGAACACCATATATTTT
CASSAGQLNTIYF
>.|TRBJ1-2|TRBD1|TRBV7-2
TGTGCCAGCAGCGGTGACAGGGGGCTGAGGGGCTACACCTTC
CASSGDRGLRGYTF
>.|TRBJ1-5|TRBD1|TRBV29-1
TGCAGCGTGGGAGAGACAGGGGTCCCAGGGCCCCAGCATTTT
CSVGETGVPGPQHF
>once|TRBJ2-5|.|TRBV4-1
TGCGCCAGCAGCCAAGACCCGCGGAACCAAGAGACCCAGTACTTC
CASSQDPRNQETQYF
>many|TRBJ1-3|.|TRBV7-2
TGTGCCAGCAGCTTAGAAGGAAGCGGACGCTCTGGAAACACCATATATTTT
CASSLEGSGRSGNTIYF
>few|TRBJ1-6|TRBD1|TRBV6-5
TGTGCCAGCAGGGGGACAGGGGGTTCACCCCTCCACTTT
CASRGTGGSPLHF